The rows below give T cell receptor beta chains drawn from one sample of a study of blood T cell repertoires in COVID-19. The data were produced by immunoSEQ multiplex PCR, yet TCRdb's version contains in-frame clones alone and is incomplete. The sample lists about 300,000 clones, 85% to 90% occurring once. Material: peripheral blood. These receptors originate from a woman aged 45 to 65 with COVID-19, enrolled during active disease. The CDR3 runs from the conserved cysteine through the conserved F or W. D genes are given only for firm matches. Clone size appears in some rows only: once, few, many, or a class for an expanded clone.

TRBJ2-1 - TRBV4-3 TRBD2 TGCGCCAGCAGCCAAGGGACTAGCGGGAGGTATGAGCAGTTCTTC CASSQGTSGRYEQFF
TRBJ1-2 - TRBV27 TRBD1 TGTGCCAGCAGGACGGGACAGACCTACTATGGCTACACCTTC CASRTGQTYYGYTF
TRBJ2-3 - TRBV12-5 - TGTGCTAGTGGTTTGGTACGGGTAATGGACAATGGCACAGATACGCAGTATTTT CASGLVRVMDNGTDTQYF
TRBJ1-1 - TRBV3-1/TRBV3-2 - TGTGCCAGCAGCCCGTACAGGGAGAACACTGAAGCTTTCTTT CASSPYRENTEAFF
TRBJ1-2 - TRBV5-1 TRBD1 TGCGCCAGCAGCCCTACCGGGACAGCTAACTATGGCTACACCTTC CASSPTGTANYGYTF
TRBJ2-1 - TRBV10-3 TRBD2 TGTGCCATCAGTGGGACGGGAGGGCGGAATGAGCAGTTCTTC CAISGTGGRNEQFF
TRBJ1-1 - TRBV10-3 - TGTGCCATCACACCCCGGGAAGAGACTGAAGCTTTCTTT CAITPREETEAFF
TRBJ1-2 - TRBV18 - TGTGCCAGCTCACCAAGAGATGGACACGATCCAGTGGGGGGCTACACCTTC CASSPRDGHDPVGGYTF
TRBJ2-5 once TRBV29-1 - TGCAGCGTTGACGCATGGACATTTTACCAAGAGACCCAGTACTTC CSVDAWTFYQETQYF
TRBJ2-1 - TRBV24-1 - TGTGCCACCAGTGAGAGCGGCACCTACAATGAGCAGTTCTTC CATSESGTYNEQFF
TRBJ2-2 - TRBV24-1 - TGTGCCACCAGTGATTCTTTCACAACAAACACCGGGGAGCTGTTTTTT CATSDSFTTNTGELFF
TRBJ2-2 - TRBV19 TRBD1 TGTGCCAGCAGAACAGGGGGATGGGGGACCGGGGAGCTGTTTTTT CASRTGGWGTGELFF
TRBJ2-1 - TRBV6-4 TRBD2 TGTGCCAGCAGCGACCAAGGGAGGGCCACTAATGAGCAGTTCTTC CASSDQGRATNEQFF
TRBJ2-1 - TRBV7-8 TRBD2 TGTGCCAGCAGCCTTAGCGGGACCTACAATGAGCAGTTCTTC CASSLSGTYNEQFF
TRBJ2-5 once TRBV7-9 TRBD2 TGTGCCAGCAGCTCCGGGACTAGCGGCGGGGAGACCCAGTACTTC CASSSGTSGGETQYF
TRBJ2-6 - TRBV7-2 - TGTGCCAGCAGCTTAGCGGGGAAGGGGGCTGGGGCCAACGTCCTGACTTTC CASSLAGKGAGANVLTF
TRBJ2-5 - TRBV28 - TGTGCCAGCAGTCTAGACAGGGTAGGAGGGGAGACCCAGTACTTC CASSLDRVGGETQYF
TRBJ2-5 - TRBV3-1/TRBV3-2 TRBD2 TGTGCCATCCGTAGAGCGGGAGCTAGGGGAGAGACCCAGTACTTC CAIRRAGARGETQYF
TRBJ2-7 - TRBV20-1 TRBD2 TGCAGTGCTAGTACTCATACCGGGACTAGCGCCGGTTTCTACGAGCAGTACTTC CSASTHTGTSAGFYEQYF